The source of this T cell receptor (beta chain) is a study of CD8 T cells in Susac syndrome. Reverse transcription of 0.5 to 1 ug RNA was performed with random hexamers. TCRdb redid the calling of the immunoSEQ multiplex PCR reads with MiXCR, one entry per CDR3 protein. Of about 250,000 distinct CDR3 sequences listed, about 94% were seen once; the top ten hold roughly 0.07%. The CDR3 has 12 amino acids. Germline V CDR1 and CDR2: LNHDA, SQIVND (reference sequence). V lost 8 bases to trimming and J lost 5 bases, with 10 bases between them. The rearrangement links TRBV19 to TRBJ1-3; D is unclear. Input material: CD4+ T cells from PBMCs. The TCR was taken from a human donor with multiple sclerosis. In DNA, the CDR3 is TGTGCCAGTGGGGTATCCCGAAACACCATATATTTT. Translation gives CASGVSRNTIYF.